What follows are 9 T cell receptor beta chains derived from one specimen sequenced in a study of T cells in Graves' hyperthyroidism and ophthalmopathy. Amplified TCR beta CDR3 regions came from RNA transcripts. HTBI primers were employed in a first-round RT-PCR of the TCR CDR3. From the multiplex PCR reads, TCRdb called clonotypes with MiXCR, one entry per CDR3 protein. The sample has 300,000 or so distinct CDR3 sequences, roughly 15% seen once. Sequencing input: blood. The receptors come from a man in his thirties or forties with Graves' hyperthyroidism.

Of note for this clonotype: A read error may be the cause here, since a much bigger clone is one base away. The rearrangement uses TRBV12-3 or TRBV12-4 and TRBJ1-5; perhaps TRBD1 as D (6 bases). V was trimmed by 5 bases and J by 3 bases, leaving 14 bases between them. The CDR3 is made up of 15 amino acids. The CDR3 spells CASSKTDSDNQPQHF. DNA for the CDR3: TGTGCCAGCAGTAAAACGGACAGTGACAATCAGCCCCAGCATTTT.

This clonotype appeared many times. The gene calls are TRBV7-6 and TRBJ2-1; 8 positions agree with TRBD2. V dropped 3 bases and J dropped 8; count of bases not matched to a gene: 9. The CDR3 spans 15 residues. Germline lookup yields CDR1 SGHVS and CDR2 FNYEAQ. Written as DNA, the CDR3 is TGTGCCAGCAGCTTTCGTCGGGAGGGCCAGCATGAGCAGTTCTTC. It encodes CASSFRREGQHEQFF.

This clonotype was detected ten times or more. The CDR3 DNA reads TGTGCCAGCAGCTTAGGGGGGACCCTTCTTAATGAGCAGTTCTTC. Amino acids: CASSLGGTLLNEQFF. The chain combines TRBV7-6 with TRBJ2-1; either TRBD1 or TRBD2 may supply D (5 bases each). The germline CDR1 and CDR2 sequences are SGHVS and FNYEAQ. The V gene lost 1 base and the J gene lost 7 bases, with 14 bases spanning the gap. This CDR3 has 15 amino acids.

In this sample, this clonotype turned up many times. This chain uses TRBV27 with TRBJ2-7, with D possibly matching TRBD1 (6 bases). V dropped 0 bases and J dropped 5 bases, with 8 bases sitting between them. This CDR3 has 13 residues. Per the germline V gene, CDR1 is MNHEY and CDR2 is SMNVEV (reference sequence). CDR3 coding DNA: TGTGCCAGCAGTTTATCTACAGGGCACGAGCAGTACTTC. Translation: CASSLSTGHEQYF.

This sequence joins TRBV14 and TRBJ2-7, with unresolved D. In germline, CDR1 is SGHDN, CDR2 FVKESK. The CDR3 consists of 13 residues. With 4 bases removed from V and 6 bases from J, the gap between germline ends came to 13 bases. The CDR3, as DNA: TGTGCCAGCAGCCTCCAGCGTCTGAGCGAGCAGTACTTC. Its translation is CASSLQRLSEQYF.

This clonotype was counted ten times or more. This sequence joins TRBV5-5 and TRBJ2-1; TRBD2 aligns across 11 bases. The CDR3 length is 17 residues. CDR1 is SGHKS and CDR2 is YYEKEE in the germline V gene (reference sequence). V shed 3 bases and J 2 bases; nucleotides not matched to a gene: 7. CDR3 bases: TGTGCCAGCAGCTACCGACTAGCGGGATTGACCTACAATGAGCAGTTCTTC. As protein: CASSYRLAGLTYNEQFF.

The chain links TRBV5-1 to TRBJ2-1, with TRBD2 matching over 7 bases. The CDR3 sequence is 15 residues long. Germline loops: CDR1 SGHRS, CDR2 YFSETQ. Trimming took 0 bases from V and 6 from J; bases not matched to a gene: 6. The CDR3 here is CASSLGEGFFNEQFF. In DNA, the CDR3 is TGCGCCAGCAGCTTGGGGGAGGGCTTTTTCAATGAGCAGTTCTTC. Looking up the rest from reference TRBV5-1 and TRBJ2-1 gives the full variable domain: KAGVTQTPRYLIKTRGQQVTLSCSPISGHRSVSWYQQTPGQGLQFLFEYFSETQRNKGNFPGRFSGRQFSNSRSEMNVSTLELGDSALYLCASSLGEGFFNEQFFGPGTRLTVL.

Regarding this clonotype: A much larger clonotype is one base distant, so this may be a read error. The rearrangement joins TRBV6-2 or TRBV6-3 to TRBJ2-1, with a weak D call TRBD1 (6 bases). Germline V gene data show CDR1 as MNHEY and CDR2 as SVGEGT. This CDR3 region has 13 residues. V lost 2 bases and J lost 10, with 12 bases in between. The CDR3 region is CASSYPPTGEQFF. The CDR3 DNA follows: TGTGCCAGCAGTTACCCTCCGACAGGCGAGCAGTTCTTC.

The chain couples TRBV3-1 to TRBJ1-6; D is perhaps TRBD1 (6 bases). V was cut by 3 bases and J by 10 bases, with 19 bases left in between. The germline V gene encodes CDR1 LGHDT and CDR2 YNNKEL (reference sequence). The CDR3 covers 16 residues. CDR3 region: CASSQGGGVPTSPLHF. Here the CDR3 DNA reads TGTGCCAGCAGCCAGGGGGGCGGCGTGCCTACCTCACCCCTCCACTTT.